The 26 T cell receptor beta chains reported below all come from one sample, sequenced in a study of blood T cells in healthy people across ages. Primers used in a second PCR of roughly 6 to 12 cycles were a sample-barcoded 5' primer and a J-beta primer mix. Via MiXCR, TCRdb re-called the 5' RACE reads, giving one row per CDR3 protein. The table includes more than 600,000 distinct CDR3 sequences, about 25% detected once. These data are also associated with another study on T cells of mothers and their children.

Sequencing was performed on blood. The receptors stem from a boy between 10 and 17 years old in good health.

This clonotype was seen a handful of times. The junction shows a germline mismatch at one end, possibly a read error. The CDR3 region is CAGSPGLSAGELFF. DNA of the CDR3: TGTGCCGGCAGCCCTGGACTAAGCGCCGGGGAGCTGTTTTTT. This chain connects TRBV11-2 to TRBJ2-2, with D perhaps TRBD2 (6 bases). Germline CDR1 and CDR2: SGHAT and FQNNGV. The CDR3 is 14 amino acids.

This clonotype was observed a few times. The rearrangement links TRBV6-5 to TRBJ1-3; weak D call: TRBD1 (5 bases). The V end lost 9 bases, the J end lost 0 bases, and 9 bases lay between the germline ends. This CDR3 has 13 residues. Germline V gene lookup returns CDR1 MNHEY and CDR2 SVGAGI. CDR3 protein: CASGQRSGNTIYF. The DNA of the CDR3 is TGTGCCAGTGGACAACGCTCTGGAAACACCATATATTTT.

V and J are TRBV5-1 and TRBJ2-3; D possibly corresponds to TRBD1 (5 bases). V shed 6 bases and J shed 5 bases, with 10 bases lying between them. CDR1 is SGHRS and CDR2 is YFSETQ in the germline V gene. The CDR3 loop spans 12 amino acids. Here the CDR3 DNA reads TGCGCCAGCACCCTCACAGGAGATACGCAGTATTTT. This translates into CASTLTGDTQYF. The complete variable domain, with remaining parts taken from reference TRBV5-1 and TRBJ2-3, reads KAGVTQTPRYLIKTRGQQVTLSCSPISGHRSVSWYQQTPGQGLQFLFEYFSETQRNKGNFPGRFSGRQFSNSRSEMNVSTLELGDSALYLCASTLTGDTQYFGPGTRLTVL.

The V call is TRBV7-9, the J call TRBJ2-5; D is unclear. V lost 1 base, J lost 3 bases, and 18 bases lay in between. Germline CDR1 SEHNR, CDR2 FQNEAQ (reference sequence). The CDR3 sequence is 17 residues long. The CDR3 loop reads CASSLVALEWKEETQYF. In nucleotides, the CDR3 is TGTGCCAGCAGCTTAGTGGCCCTCGAGTGGAAAGAAGAGACCCAGTACTTC.

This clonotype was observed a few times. CDR3 residues: CSVTDRGREKLFF. Here the CDR3 DNA reads TGCAGCGTGACGGACAGGGGTCGGGAAAAACTGTTTTTT. The genes are TRBV29-1 and TRBJ1-4; 9 nucleotides line up with TRBD1. CDR1 and CDR2 from the germline V gene are SQVTM and ANQGSEA. Germline trimming cut 6 bases from V and 8 bases from J; bases unmatched to any gene: 7. CDR3 length: 13 amino acids. Looking up the rest from reference TRBV29-1 and TRBJ1-4 gives the full variable domain: SAVISQKPSRDICQRGTSLTIQCQVDSQVTMMFWYRQQPGQSLTLIATANQGSEATYESGFVIDKFPISRPNLTFSTLTVSNMSPEDSSIYLCSVTDRGREKLFFGSGTQLSVL.

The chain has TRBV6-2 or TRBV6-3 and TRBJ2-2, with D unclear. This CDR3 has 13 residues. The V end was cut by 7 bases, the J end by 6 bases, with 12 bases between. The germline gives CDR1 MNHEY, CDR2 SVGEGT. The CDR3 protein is CASTDTPPGELFF. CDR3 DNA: TGTGCCAGCACCGACACACCCCCCGGGGAGCTGTTTTTT.

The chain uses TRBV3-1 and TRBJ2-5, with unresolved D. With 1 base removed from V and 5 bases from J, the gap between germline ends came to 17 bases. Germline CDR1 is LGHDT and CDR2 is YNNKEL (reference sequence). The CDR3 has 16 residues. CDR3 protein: CASSQVPTGLKETQYF. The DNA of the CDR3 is TGTGCCAGCAGCCAAGTTCCAACGGGTTTGAAGGAGACCCAGTACTTC.

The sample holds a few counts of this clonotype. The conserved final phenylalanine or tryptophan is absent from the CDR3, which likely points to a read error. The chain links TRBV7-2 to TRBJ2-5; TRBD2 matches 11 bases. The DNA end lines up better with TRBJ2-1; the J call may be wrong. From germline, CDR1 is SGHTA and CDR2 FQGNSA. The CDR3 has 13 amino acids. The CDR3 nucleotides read TGTGCCAGCAGCTTCACTAGCGGGGGTGAGCAGTTCCTC. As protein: CASSFTSGGEQFL.

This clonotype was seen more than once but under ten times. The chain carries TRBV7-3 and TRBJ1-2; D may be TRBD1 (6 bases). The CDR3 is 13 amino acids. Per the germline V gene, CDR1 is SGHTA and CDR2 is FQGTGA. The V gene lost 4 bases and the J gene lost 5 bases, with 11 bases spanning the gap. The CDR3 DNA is TGTGCCAGCAGCTCCGAACAGGGTTATGGCTACACCTTC. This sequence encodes CASSSEQGYGYTF.

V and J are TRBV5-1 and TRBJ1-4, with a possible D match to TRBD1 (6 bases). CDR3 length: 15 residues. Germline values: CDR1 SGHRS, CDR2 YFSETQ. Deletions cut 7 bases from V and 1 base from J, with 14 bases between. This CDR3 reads CASRATGKTNEKLFF. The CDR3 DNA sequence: TGCGCCAGCCGAGCTACAGGGAAAACTAATGAAAAACTGTTTTTT.

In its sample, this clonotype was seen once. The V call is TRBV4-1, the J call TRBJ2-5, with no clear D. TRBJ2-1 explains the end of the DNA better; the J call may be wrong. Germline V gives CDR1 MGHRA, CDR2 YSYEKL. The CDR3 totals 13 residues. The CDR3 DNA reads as TGCGCCAGCAGCCAAGAACGAAACAATGAGCAGTTCTTC. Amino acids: CASSQERNNEQFF.

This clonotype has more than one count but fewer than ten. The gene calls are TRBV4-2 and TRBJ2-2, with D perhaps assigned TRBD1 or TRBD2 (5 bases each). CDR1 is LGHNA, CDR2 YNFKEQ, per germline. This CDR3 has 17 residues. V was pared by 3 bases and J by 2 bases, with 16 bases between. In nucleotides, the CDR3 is TGTGCCAGCAGCCAGCCCGGGACCCAAATTAACACCGGGGAGCTGTTTTTT. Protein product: CASSQPGTQINTGELFF.

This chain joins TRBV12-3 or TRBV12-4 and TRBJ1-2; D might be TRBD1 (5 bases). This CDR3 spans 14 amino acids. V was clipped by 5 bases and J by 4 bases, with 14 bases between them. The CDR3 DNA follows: TGTGCCAGCAGTCAGACAGTTAACCTCTATGGCTACACCTTC. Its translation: CASSQTVNLYGYTF.

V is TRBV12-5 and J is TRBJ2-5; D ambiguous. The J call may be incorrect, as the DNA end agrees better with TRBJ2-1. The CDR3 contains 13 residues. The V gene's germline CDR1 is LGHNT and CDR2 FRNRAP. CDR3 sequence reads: CASGLRRDNEQFF. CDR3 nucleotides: TGTGCTAGTGGTTTGAGACGGGACAATGAGCAGTTCTTC.

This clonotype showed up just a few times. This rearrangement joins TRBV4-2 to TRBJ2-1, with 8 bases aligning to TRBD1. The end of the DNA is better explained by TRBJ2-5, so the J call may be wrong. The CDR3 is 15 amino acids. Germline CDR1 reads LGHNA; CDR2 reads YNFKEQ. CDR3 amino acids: CASSQGTGNGETQYF. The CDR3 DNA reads TGTGCCAGCAGCCAAGGGACAGGGAATGGGGAGACCCAGTACTTC.

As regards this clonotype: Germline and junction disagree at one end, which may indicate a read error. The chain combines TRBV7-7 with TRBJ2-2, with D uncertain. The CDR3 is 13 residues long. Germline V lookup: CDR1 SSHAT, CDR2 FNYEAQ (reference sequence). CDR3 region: CASSLAQTGELFF. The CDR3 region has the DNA TGTGCTAGCAGCTTAGCCCAAACCGGGGAGCTGTTTTTT. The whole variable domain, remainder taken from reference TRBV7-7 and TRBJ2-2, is GAGVSQSPRYKVTKRGQDVTLRCDPISSHATLYWYQQALGQGPEFLTYFNYEAQPDKSGLPSDRFSAERPEGSISTLTIQRTEQRDSAMYRCASSLAQTGELFFGEGSRLTVL.

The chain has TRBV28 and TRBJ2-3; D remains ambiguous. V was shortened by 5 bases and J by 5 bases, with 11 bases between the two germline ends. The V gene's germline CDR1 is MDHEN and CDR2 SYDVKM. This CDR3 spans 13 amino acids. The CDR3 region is CASSLSTRDTQYF. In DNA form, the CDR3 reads TGTGCCAGCAGTCTATCGACCCGAGATACGCAGTATTTT.

In DNA, the CDR3 is TGTGCCAGCAGTTTAGTGGACGCCAAAAACATTCAGTACTTC. This sequence encodes CASSLVDAKNIQYF. V and J are TRBV28 and TRBJ2-4; D uncertain. The CDR3 extends over 14 amino acids. V was shortened by 2 bases and J by 1 base, with 6 bases between the two germline ends. Per germline, CDR1 MDHEN and CDR2 SYDVKM.

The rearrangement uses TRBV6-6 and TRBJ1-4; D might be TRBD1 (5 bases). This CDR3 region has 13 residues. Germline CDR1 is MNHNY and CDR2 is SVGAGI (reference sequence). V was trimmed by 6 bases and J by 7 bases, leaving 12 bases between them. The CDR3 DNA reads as TGTGCCAGCAGCCCCCTCCAGGGTGAAAAACTGTTTTTT. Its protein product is CASSPLQGEKLFF.

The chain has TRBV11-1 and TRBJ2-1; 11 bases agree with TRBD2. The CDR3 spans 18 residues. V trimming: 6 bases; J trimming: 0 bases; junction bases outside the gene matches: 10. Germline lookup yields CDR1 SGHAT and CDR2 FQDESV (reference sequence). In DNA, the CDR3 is TGTGCCAGCAGAACGGGACTAGCGGAGGGGGGCTCCTACAATGAGCAGTTCTTC. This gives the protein CASRTGLAEGGSYNEQFF.

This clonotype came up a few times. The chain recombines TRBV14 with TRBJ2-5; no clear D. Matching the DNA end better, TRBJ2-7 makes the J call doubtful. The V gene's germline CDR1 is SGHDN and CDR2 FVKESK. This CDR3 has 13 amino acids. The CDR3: CASSQAMAYEQYF. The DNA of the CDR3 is TGTGCCAGCAGCCAAGCTATGGCCTACGAGCAGTACTTC.

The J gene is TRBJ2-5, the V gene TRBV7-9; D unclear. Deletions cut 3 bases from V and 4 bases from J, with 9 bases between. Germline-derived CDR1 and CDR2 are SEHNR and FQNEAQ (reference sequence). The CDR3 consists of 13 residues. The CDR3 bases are TGTGCCAGCAGCTTTCCCCTTCCAGAGACCCAGTACTTC. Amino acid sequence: CASSFPLPETQYF. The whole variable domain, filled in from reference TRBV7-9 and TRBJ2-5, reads DTGVSQNPRHKITKRGQNVTFRCDPISEHNRLYWYRQTLGQGPEFLTYFQNEAQLEKSRLLSDRFSAERPKGSFSTLEIQRTEQGDSAMYLCASSFPLPETQYFGPGTRLLVL.

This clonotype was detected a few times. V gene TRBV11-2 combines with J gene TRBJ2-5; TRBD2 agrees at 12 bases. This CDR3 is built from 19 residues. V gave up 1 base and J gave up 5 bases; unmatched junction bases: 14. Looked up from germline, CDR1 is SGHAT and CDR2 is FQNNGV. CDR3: CASSLGGRTSGALVETQYF. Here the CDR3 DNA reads TGTGCCAGCAGCTTAGGGGGGAGGACTAGCGGGGCTTTAGTGGAGACCCAGTACTTC.

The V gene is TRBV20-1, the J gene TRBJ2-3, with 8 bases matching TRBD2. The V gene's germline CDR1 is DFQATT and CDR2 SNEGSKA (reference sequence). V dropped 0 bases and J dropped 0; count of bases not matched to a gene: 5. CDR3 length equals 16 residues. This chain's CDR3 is CSARDEASGSTDTQYF. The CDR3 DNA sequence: TGCAGTGCTAGAGATGAGGCTAGCGGGAGCACAGATACGCAGTATTTT.

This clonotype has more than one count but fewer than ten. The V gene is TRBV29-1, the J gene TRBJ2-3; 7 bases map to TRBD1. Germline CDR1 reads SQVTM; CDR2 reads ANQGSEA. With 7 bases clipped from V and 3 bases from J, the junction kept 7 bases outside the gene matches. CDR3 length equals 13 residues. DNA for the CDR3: TGCAGCGGGACCGGGACAGTAACAGATACGCAGTATTTT. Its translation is CSGTGTVTDTQYF.

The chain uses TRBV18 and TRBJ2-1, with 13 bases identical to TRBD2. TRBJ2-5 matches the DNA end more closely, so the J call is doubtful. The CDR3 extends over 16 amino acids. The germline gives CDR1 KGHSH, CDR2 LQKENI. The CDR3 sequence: CASSAGLAGNRETQYF. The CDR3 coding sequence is TGTGCCAGCTCAGCGGGACTAGCGGGAAACCGAGAGACCCAGTACTTC.